This T cell receptor (beta chain) was recovered during a study of cytomegalovirus exposure and HLA in healthy donors (dated by TCRdb to the late 2010s). About the investigation overall: According to a later analysis, one platform produced both the roughly 120 validation repertoires and the 550 to 800 repertoires of the first cohort. Besides the first cohort of 550 to 750 subjects, a separate validation cohort made up of 120 different subjects was used. The study was designed to test whether signatures of past pathogen exposure could be identified by cataloging public T cell receptors. To predict cytomegalovirus infection status, the study combined high-throughput TCR immunosequencing, statistical association of individual TCRs with disease status, and machine learning. Paper-wide results and their limitations: A later analysis had no HLA typing for the validation cohort, so co-occurrence there was scored across all 120 or so repertoires. According to the authors, the approach could potentially be generalized to other disease states and immunological phenotypes. In both the original and validation cohorts, the classifier was reported to diagnose cytomegalovirus status with high specificity and sensitivity. Across donors, most TCR sequences were observed very rarely, whereas some public TCRs were present in many individuals. In vitro tests confirmed that a few of the cytomegalovirus-associated TCR beta chains recognize cytomegalovirus antigens. The study listed approximately 160 TCR beta chains as associated with cytomegalovirus. A later analysis found that TCRs clustered in the first cohort also tended to co-occur in the 120 validation repertoires, with 94% of cluster scores above 0.

With regard to this clone: Its target antigen remains unknown. No qualities accompany the bases; no much larger clone lies one base away.

Receptor libraries were prepared by the immunoSEQ multiplex PCR assay. Under the source paper's analysis protocol: A statistical classification framework was built to diagnose cytomegalovirus status from the catalog of TCR beta chain sequences. TCRdb carries this immuneACCESS record with in-frame sequences only. Its versions omit some clonotypes, under half of them owing to an unresolved V gene in the studies checked, with the rest unexplained. V and J calls and clone size are copied from that table; D and trimming were computed from the DNA. Recorded for this sample are under 200,000 clones; over 85% of them occurred a single time. Just over 4% of the sample is taken by the ten largest. Donors formed part of the validation cohort, which comprised about 130 subjects and was distinct from the first cohort of fewer than 750 subjects. From a lookup of the germline V gene (reference sequence), CDR1 and CDR2 are LNHDA and SQIVND. Measured from the cysteine to the phenylalanine, the CDR3 is 15 residues long. The retained sequence is limited to the CDR3, 45 bases, with the frame set at the first base. The V and J ends are trimmed by 6 bases and 0 bases, leaving 12 bases between them.

This receptor was identified in a man aged 18-30 years in good health and CMV-seropositive. The chain is made from TRBV19 and TRBJ1-5; a tentative D call is TRBD1 (5 bases match). Specimen: PBMCs. The bases are TGTGCCAGTAGGGTGACAGATTATAGCAATCAGCCCCAGCATTTT. It encodes CASRVTDYSNQPQHF.